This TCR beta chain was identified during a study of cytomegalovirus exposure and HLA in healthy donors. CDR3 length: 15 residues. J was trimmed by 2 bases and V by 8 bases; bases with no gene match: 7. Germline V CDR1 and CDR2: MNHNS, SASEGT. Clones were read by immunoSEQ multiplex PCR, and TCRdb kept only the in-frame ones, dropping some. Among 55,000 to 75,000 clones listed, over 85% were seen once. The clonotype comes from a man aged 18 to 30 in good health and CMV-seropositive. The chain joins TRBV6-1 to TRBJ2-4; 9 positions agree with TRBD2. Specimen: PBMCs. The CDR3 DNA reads TGTGCCAGCGCACAGACTAGCGGAACCAAAAACATTCAGTACTTC. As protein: CASAQTSGTKNIQYF.